These 32 T cell receptor beta chains originate from one sample sequenced in a study of long-term antiretroviral therapy in people with HIV. Survey-level immunoSEQ v3.0 assays were run. Sequencing was performed with immunoSEQ multiplex PCR; in TCRdb, only in-frame clones are kept and a portion is missing. The sample consists of 15,000 to 20,000 clones, 88% of them appearing once. The input for sequencing was unsorted PBMCs, taken 6.9 years after starting antiretroviral therapy. Receptors originate from a man in his fifties with HIV.

The V gene is TRBV14, the J gene TRBJ1-1; D gene unclear. The germline V gene has CDR1 SGHDN and CDR2 FVKESK. The CDR3 length is 12 residues. Between the trimmed V and J ends, which lost 2 bases and 4 bases, there was a span of 5 bases. CDR3 protein: CASSQSSTEAFF. DNA of the CDR3: TGTGCCAGCAGCCAATCCAGCACTGAAGCTTTCTTT.

The chain has TRBV9 and TRBJ2-5, with D tentatively TRBD1 (5 bases). Germline lookup yields CDR1 SGDLS and CDR2 YYNGEE. V dropped 4 bases and J dropped 3 bases, with 13 bases sitting between them. The CDR3 sequence is 14 residues long. The CDR3 nucleotides are TGTGCCAGCAGCACAGACAGATCTAAAGAGACCCAGTACTTC. Translation gives CASSTDRSKETQYF.

This clone has a single count. V is TRBV29-1 and J is TRBJ1-1, with D possibly being TRBD1 (5 bases). CDR1 and CDR2 (germline): SQVTM, ANQGSEA. This CDR3 has 12 residues. V was pared by 6 bases and J by 3 bases, with 11 bases between. In DNA, the CDR3 is TGCAGCGTCCGGCGCAGGGACACTGAAGCTTTCTTT. It is translated as CSVRRRDTEAFF.

J is TRBJ2-7 and V is TRBV28, with D possibly called TRBD1 or TRBD2 (5 bases each). The germline V gene has CDR1 MDHEN and CDR2 SYDVKM. V was shortened by 5 bases and J by 6 bases, with 20 bases between the two germline ends. This CDR3 region has 15 residues. Written as DNA, the CDR3 is TGTGCCAGCAGTCCCCAGAGGGCCTCGCAGGGCGAGCAGTACTTC. Translating it yields CASSPQRASQGEQYF.

The count of this clone is one. The chain links TRBV6-5 to TRBJ2-4; no clear D. Trimming removed 2 bases at V and 6 bases at J, with 17 bases between. This CDR3 comprises 16 residues. Per germline, CDR1 MNHEY and CDR2 SVGAGI. This CDR3 reads CASSYGRTESGNIQYF. CDR3 sequence (DNA): TGTGCCAGCAGTTACGGGCGGACCGAGTCGGGAAACATTCAGTACTTC.

The J gene is TRBJ1-1, the V gene TRBV11-3; 7 bases are shared with TRBD1. Trimming cost V 7 bases and J 6 bases; bases outside gene matches: 5. Germline assignment: CDR1 SGHNT and CDR2 YENEEA. The CDR3 is 12 amino acids. The CDR3 DNA follows: TGTGCCAGCAACCTAGGGGGCCCTGAAGCTTTCTTT. It is translated as CASNLGGPEAFF.

The chain employs TRBV6-1 and TRBJ2-1; TRBD1 matches 7 bases. This CDR3 spans 14 amino acids. J was trimmed by 9 bases and V by 6 bases; bases with no gene match: 11. The germline CDR1 and CDR2 sequences are MNHNS and SASEGT. In DNA form, the CDR3 reads TGTGCCAGCAGCAGAGGGGACAGAACTGTTGAGCAGTTCTTC. Its translation is CASSRGDRTVEQFF.

This clone was seen a handful of times. V is TRBV10-2 and J is TRBJ2-1; TRBD2 matches 7 bases. Germline loops: CDR1 WSHSY, CDR2 SAAADI. Trimming took 8 bases from V and 5 from J; bases not matched to a gene: 15. This CDR3 spans 16 amino acids. The CDR3 nucleotides read TGCGCCAGCCGGGTAGCAATAGGGACTACCAACAATGAGCAGTTCTTC. It codes for CASRVAIGTTNNEQFF.

This clone was counted once. Relative to the germline gene, one junction end is altered; a read error may explain this. V gene TRBV19 combines with J gene TRBJ1-1; D is unclear. This CDR3 is built from 13 residues. Germline CDR1 reads LNHDA; CDR2 reads SQIVND (reference sequence). The CDR3 bases are TGTGCCAGTAGTACCCTCCCGAACGCTGAAGCTTTCTTT. Translation: CASSTLPNAEAFF.

V usage is TRBV27 and J usage is TRBJ2-3; maybe TRBD2 (6 bases). V was trimmed by 3 bases and J by 2 bases, leaving 12 bases between them. CDR3 size: 15 residues. Germline CDR1 and CDR2: MNHEY and SMNVEV (reference sequence). The CDR3 nucleotides are TGTGCCAGCAGTTTTCTGGCGGGATACACAGATACGCAGTATTTT. This codes for CASSFLAGYTDTQYF.

This clone was seen more than once but under ten times. V is TRBV7-2 and J is TRBJ1-2; TRBD1 might be the D (6 bases). The CDR3 runs to 15 residues. V lost 1 base, J lost 0 bases, and 9 bases lay in between. Germline V gene data show CDR1 as SGHTA and CDR2 as FQGNSA. The chain's CDR3 is CASSLGAGANYGYTF. CDR3 bases: TGTGCCAGCAGCTTAGGGGCAGGGGCTAACTATGGCTACACCTTC.

The chain is built from TRBV28 and TRBJ2-1; 10 nucleotides align to TRBD2. CDR1 and CDR2 (germline): MDHEN, SYDVKM. This CDR3 comprises 17 residues. V lost 7 bases and J lost 2; bases outside the gene matches: 11. The CDR3 here is CASTPPASGRAYNEQFF. DNA of the CDR3: TGTGCCAGCACCCCCCCGGCTAGCGGGAGAGCCTACAATGAGCAGTTCTTC.

The V call is TRBV4-3, the J call TRBJ1-2; D uncertain. CDR1 is LGHNA and CDR2 is YSLEER in the germline V gene. The CDR3 sequence is 15 residues long. Trimming removed 1 base from V and 0 bases from J, with 9 bases in between. In DNA, the CDR3 is TGCGCCAGCAGCCAAGCATCCGGAGCTAACTATGGCTACACCTTC. Translation gives CASSQASGANYGYTF.

The chain combines TRBV10-3 with TRBJ2-1; 13 bases agree with TRBD2. V trimming: 6 bases; J trimming: 5 bases; junction bases outside the gene matches: 4. CDR1 ENHRY and CDR2 SYGVKD come from the germline V gene. The CDR3 length is 15 residues. CDR3 protein: CAISRTSGSHNEQFF. The CDR3 region has the DNA TGTGCCATCAGCCGGACTAGCGGGAGTCACAATGAGCAGTTCTTC.

The V and J genes are TRBV5-8 and TRBJ1-5; tentatively, D is TRBD1 (5 bases). CDR3 size: 13 residues. Germline V lookup: CDR1 SGHTS, CDR2 YDEGEE. The V and J ends lost 2 bases and 7 bases respectively, with 10 bases between them. In DNA, the CDR3 is TGTGCCAGCAGCTTAGGGGTTCAGCAGCCCCAGCATTTT. Residues: CASSLGVQQPQHF.

The gene calls are TRBV27 and TRBJ2-3; 10 nucleotides agree with TRBD2. The CDR3 extends over 15 amino acids. The trim removed 7 bases at V and 6 bases at J, leaving 10 bases unmatched. Per germline, CDR1 MNHEY and CDR2 SMNVEV (reference sequence). The CDR3 sequence is CASKYLAGGTDTQYF. The DNA of the CDR3 is TGTGCCAGCAAGTACTTAGCGGGAGGAACCGATACGCAGTATTTT.

The V and J genes are TRBV7-6 and TRBJ2-2; D assignment may be TRBD1 or TRBD2 (5 bases each). Germline lookup yields CDR1 SGHVS and CDR2 FNYEAQ. The CDR3 extends over 15 amino acids. V was trimmed by 3 bases and J by 1 base, leaving 9 bases between them. The CDR3, as DNA: TGTGCCAGCAGCTTGTGGGACGGGAACACCGGGGAGCTGTTTTTT. Translation gives CASSLWDGNTGELFF.

This clone was found a few times. The gene calls are TRBV7-2 and TRBJ2-2; D remains ambiguous. V was trimmed by 4 bases and J by 6 bases, leaving 9 bases between them. The CDR3 contains 13 residues. Germline CDR1 is SGHTA and CDR2 is FQGNSA. CDR3 nucleotides: TGTGCCAGCAGCTCGTACGTACCCGGGGAGCTGTTTTTT. This encodes CASSSYVPGELFF.

CDR3 sequence: CSVEEDSYTDTQYF. The CDR3 region has the DNA TGCAGCGTTGAAGAGGACTCTTACACAGATACGCAGTATTTT. The chain has TRBV29-1 and TRBJ2-3, with D perhaps matching TRBD2 (5 bases). Per the germline V gene, CDR1 is SQVTM and CDR2 is ANQGSEA. The CDR3 is 14 amino acids. The germline V and J ends were trimmed by 0 bases and 2 bases, with 9 bases remaining between them.

This chain uses TRBV6-1 with TRBJ1-5, with D uncertain. This CDR3 comprises 13 residues. Germline CDR1 and CDR2: MNHNS and SASEGT. Trimming pared 2 bases from V and 4 bases from J, leaving 6 bases between. The CDR3 nucleotides read TGTGCCAGCAGTGAATTTGGGAATCAGCCCCAGCATTTT. Residues: CASSEFGNQPQHF.

The chain combines TRBV19 with TRBJ1-1; TRBD1 matches 10 bases. The CDR3 sequence is 14 residues long. V was clipped by 5 bases and J by 5 bases; unmatched bases: 5. Germline V lookup: CDR1 LNHDA, CDR2 SQIVND (reference sequence). DNA of the CDR3: TGTGCCAGTAGTGTCGGACAGGGGGAAACTGAAGCTTTCTTT. It codes for CASSVGQGETEAFF.

The CDR3 bases are TGTGCCAGCAGTTACGGTCAGAAACCTAGCACAGATACGCAGTATTTT. Translating it yields CASSYGQKPSTDTQYF. The chain is built from TRBV6-6 and TRBJ2-3; no clear D. CDR1 is MNHNY and CDR2 is SVGAGI in the germline V gene (reference sequence). The CDR3 loop spans 16 amino acids. With 2 bases removed from V and 0 bases from J, the gap between germline ends came to 12 bases.

Only one count was recorded for this clone. The rearrangement uses TRBV7-9 and TRBJ1-4; D is uncertain. From germline, CDR1 is SEHNR and CDR2 FQNEAQ (reference sequence). Trimming took 4 bases from V and 5 from J, leaving 20 bases between them. The CDR3 is made up of 17 amino acids. The DNA for the CDR3 is TGTGCCAGCAGCTCTAACCGGATAGAAGGAAAGAATGAAAAACTGTTTTTT. Its protein product is CASSSNRIEGKNEKLFF. The full variable domain, its missing parts supplied by reference TRBV7-9 and TRBJ1-4, is DTGVSQNPRHKITKRGQNVTFRCDPISEHNRLYWYRQTLGQGPEFLTYFQNEAQLEKSRLLSDRFSAERPKGSFSTLEIQRTEQGDSAMYLCASSSNRIEGKNEKLFFGSGTQLSVL.

The chain uses TRBV4-2 and TRBJ2-1, with TRBD1 matching over 8 bases. Trimming cost V 0 bases and J 6 bases; bases outside gene matches: 7. Germline V lookup: CDR1 LGHNA, CDR2 YNFKEQ. This CDR3 is built from 16 residues. The CDR3 loop is CASSQDLGQGTNEQFF. CDR3 in DNA: TGTGCCAGCAGCCAAGATTTAGGACAGGGAACCAATGAGCAGTTCTTC.

The chain has TRBV30 and TRBJ2-5; tentative D call: TRBD2 (5 bases). The CDR3 sequence is 15 residues long. Germline CDR1 and CDR2: GTSNPN and SVGIG (reference sequence). V lost 0 bases and J lost 4, with 15 bases in between. The CDR3 loop is CAWSVGEGLRETQYF. In nucleotides, the CDR3 is TGTGCCTGGAGTGTCGGCGAGGGCCTGAGAGAGACCCAGTACTTC. Full variable domain (missing parts from reference TRBV30 and TRBJ2-5): SQTIHQWPATLVQPVGSPLSLECTVEGTSNPNLYWYRQAAGRGLQLLFYSVGIGQISSEVPQNLSASRPQDRQFILSSKKLLLSDSGFYLCAWSVGEGLRETQYFGPGTRLLVL.

The chain carries TRBV19 and TRBJ2-7, with D perhaps TRBD1 (5 bases). The V gene lost 2 bases and the J gene lost 0 bases, with 8 bases spanning the gap. CDR1 and CDR2 from the germline V gene are LNHDA and SQIVND (reference sequence). The CDR3 loop spans 14 amino acids. CDR3 nucleotide sequence: TGTGCCAGTAGTATAAGTGACAGCTCCTACGAGCAGTACTTC. Translation gives CASSISDSSYEQYF.

The chain combines TRBV10-3 with TRBJ2-7; D is uncertain. The V and J ends lost 0 bases and 4 bases respectively, with 10 bases between them. The CDR3 is 14 amino acids. Germline lookup yields CDR1 ENHRY and CDR2 SYGVKD. The CDR3 DNA sequence: TGTGCCATCAGTGAGTCCAGTAGTCCTTACGAGCAGTACTTC. It is translated as CAISESSSPYEQYF.

CDR3 in amino acids: CASTQVVRGQPQHF. The CDR3 nucleotides are TGTGCCAGCACCCAGGTGGTCAGGGGGCAGCCCCAGCATTTT. The chain uses TRBV28 and TRBJ1-5; 7 bases are shared with TRBD1. Germline assignment: CDR1 MDHEN and CDR2 SYDVKM. This CDR3 has 14 amino acids. Trimming removed 7 bases from V and 7 bases from J; junction bases left unmatched: 10.

The chain employs TRBV2 and TRBJ2-1; no clear D gene. Trimming removed 6 bases at V and 5 bases at J, with 11 bases between. The V gene's germline CDR1 is SNHLY and CDR2 FYNNEI. CDR3 size: 13 residues. CDR3 amino acids: CASSGKWNNEQFF. The CDR3 DNA sequence: TGTGCCAGCAGCGGAAAGTGGAACAATGAGCAGTTCTTC.

J is TRBJ2-5 and V is TRBV6-1; weak D call: TRBD2 (6 bases). CDR1 is MNHNS and CDR2 is SASEGT in the germline V gene. The CDR3 contains 15 residues. V lost 2 bases and J lost 9, with 19 bases in between. The CDR3 region is CASSERRLGVRAQYF. Here the CDR3 DNA reads TGTGCCAGCAGTGAAAGGCGACTAGGGGTTAGGGCCCAGTACTTC.

V usage is TRBV11-2 and J usage is TRBJ2-2; D uncertain. The CDR3 has 17 residues. Deletions cut 1 base from V and 5 bases from J, with 17 bases between. Germline V gives CDR1 SGHAT, CDR2 FQNNGV. In nucleotides, the CDR3 is TGTGCCAGCAGCTTAGGGTGGCTCGGAATGGCGACCGGGGAGCTGTTTTTT. Protein sequence: CASSLGWLGMATGELFF.

A single count supports this clone. This CDR3 is CASSLAPGQGNEQFF. The CDR3 DNA sequence: TGTGCCAGCAGCTTAGCACCGGGACAGGGGAATGAGCAGTTCTTC. The chain has TRBV11-2 and TRBJ2-1; 10 bases are a match to TRBD1. Germline trimming cut 1 base from V and 7 bases from J; bases unmatched to any gene: 4. The germline V gene has CDR1 SGHAT and CDR2 FQNNGV. The CDR3 has 15 residues.